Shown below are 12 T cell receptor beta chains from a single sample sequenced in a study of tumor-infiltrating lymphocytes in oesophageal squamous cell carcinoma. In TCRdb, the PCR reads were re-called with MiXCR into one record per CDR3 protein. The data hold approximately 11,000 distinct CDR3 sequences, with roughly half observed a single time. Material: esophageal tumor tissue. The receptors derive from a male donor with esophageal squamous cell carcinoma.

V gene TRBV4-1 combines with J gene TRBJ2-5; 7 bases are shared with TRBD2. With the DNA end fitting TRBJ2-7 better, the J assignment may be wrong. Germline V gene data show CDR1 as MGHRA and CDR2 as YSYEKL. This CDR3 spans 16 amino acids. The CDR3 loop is CASSQAGGGTSYEQYF. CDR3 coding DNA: TGCGCCAGCAGCCAAGCCGGCGGGGGTACCTCATACGAGCAGTACTTC.

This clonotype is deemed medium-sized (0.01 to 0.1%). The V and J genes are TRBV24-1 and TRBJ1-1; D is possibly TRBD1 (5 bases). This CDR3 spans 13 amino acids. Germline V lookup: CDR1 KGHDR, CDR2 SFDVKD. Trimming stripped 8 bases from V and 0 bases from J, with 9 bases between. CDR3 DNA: TGTGCCACCATGGGGGGATTGAACACTGAAGCTTTCTTT. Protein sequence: CATMGGLNTEAFF.

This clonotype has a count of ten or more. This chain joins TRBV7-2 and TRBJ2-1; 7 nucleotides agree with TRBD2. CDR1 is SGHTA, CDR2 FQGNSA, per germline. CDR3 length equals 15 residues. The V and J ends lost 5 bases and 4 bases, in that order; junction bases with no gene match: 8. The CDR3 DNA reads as TGTGCCAGCAGCAGCGGACTAGTTGGGTACAATGAGCAGTTCTTC. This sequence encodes CASSSGLVGYNEQFF.

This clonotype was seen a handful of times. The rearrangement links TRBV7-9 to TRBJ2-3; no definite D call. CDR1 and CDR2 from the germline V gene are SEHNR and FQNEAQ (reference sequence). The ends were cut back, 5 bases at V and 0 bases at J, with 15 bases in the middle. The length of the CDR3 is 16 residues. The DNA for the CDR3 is TGTGCCAGCAGCCCCACCGTGATAGATAGCACAGATACGCAGTATTTT. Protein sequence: CASSPTVIDSTDTQYF.

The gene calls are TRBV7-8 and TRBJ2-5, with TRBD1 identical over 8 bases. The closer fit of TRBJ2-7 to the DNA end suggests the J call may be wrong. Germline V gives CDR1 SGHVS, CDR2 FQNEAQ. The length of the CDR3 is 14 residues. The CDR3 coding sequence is TGTGCCAGCAGCGCAAGACAGGGGATCGACGAGCAGTACTTC. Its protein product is CASSARQGIDEQYF.

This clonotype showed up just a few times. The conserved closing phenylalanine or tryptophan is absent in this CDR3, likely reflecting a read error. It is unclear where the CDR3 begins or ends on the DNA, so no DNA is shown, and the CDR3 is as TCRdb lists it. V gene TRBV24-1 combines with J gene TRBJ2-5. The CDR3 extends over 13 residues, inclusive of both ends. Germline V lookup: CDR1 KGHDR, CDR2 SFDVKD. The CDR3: CATSDFHGYTFGS.

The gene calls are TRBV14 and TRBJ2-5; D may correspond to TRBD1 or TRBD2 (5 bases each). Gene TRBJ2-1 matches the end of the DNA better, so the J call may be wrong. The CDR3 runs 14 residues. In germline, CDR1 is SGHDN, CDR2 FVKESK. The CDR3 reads CASSQAGWGNEQFF. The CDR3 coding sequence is TGTGCCAGCAGCCAGGCCGGCTGGGGGAATGAGCAGTTCTTC.

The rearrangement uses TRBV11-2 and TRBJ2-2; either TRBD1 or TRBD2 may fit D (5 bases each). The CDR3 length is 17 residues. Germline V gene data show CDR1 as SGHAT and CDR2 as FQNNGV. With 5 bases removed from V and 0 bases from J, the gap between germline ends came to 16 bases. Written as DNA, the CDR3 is TGTGCCAGCAGCCCGTGGGGCCATAGCGCGAACACCGGGGAGCTGTTTTTT. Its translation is CASSPWGHSANTGELFF.

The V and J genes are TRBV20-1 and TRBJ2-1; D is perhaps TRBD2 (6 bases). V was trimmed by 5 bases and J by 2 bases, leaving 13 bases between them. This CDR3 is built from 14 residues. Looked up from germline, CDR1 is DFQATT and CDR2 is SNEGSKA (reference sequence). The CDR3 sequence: CSAPAGPTYNEQFF. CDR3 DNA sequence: TGCAGTGCTCCAGCGGGTCCAACCTACAATGAGCAGTTCTTC.

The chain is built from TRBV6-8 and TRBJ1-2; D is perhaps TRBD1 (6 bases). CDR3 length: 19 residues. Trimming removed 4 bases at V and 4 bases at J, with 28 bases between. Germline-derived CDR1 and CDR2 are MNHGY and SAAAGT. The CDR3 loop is CASSFSTPGVGGGSYGYTF. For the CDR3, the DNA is TGTGCCAGCAGTTTCTCCACCCCCGGCGTAGGGGGGGGCTCCTATGGCTACACCTTC.

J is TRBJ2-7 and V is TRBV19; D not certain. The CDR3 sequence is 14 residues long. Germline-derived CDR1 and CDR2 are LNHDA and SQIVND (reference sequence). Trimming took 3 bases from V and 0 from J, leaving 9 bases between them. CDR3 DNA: TGTGCCAGTAGTATTTCTGGGATCTCCTACGAGCAGTACTTC. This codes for CASSISGISYEQYF.

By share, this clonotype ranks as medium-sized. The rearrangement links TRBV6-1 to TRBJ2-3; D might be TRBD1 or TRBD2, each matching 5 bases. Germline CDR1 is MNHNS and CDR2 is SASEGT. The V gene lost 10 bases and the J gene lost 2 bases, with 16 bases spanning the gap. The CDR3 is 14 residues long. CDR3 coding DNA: TGTGCCACCAAGTTTGGGGGTCCCACAGATACGCAGTATTTT. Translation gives CATKFGGPTDTQYF.